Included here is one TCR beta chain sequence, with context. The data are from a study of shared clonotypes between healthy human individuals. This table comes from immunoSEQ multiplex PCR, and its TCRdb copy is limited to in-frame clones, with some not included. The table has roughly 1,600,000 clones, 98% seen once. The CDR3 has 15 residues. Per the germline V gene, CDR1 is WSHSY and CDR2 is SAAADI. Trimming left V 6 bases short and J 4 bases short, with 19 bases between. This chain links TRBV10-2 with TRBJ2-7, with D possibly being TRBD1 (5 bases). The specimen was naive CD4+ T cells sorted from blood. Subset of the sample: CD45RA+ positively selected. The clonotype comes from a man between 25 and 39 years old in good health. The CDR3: CASRAYQGLSYEQYF. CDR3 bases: TGCGCCAGCAGAGCCTATCAGGGTCTCTCGTACGAGCAGTACTTC.